This T cell receptor beta chain came from a study of blood T cell repertoires in COVID-19. Assay used: immunoSEQ multiplex PCR; TCRdb lists only in-frame clones, some missing. The sample consists of around 340,000 clones, 86% of them appearing once. Per germline, CDR1 LNHDA and CDR2 SQIVND (reference sequence). V lost 3 bases, J lost 8 bases, and 16 bases lay in between. This CDR3 region has 15 residues. This TCR derives from a woman in her thirties or forties with acute COVID-19. Sequencing was carried out using PBMCs or T cells enriched from blood (not recorded which). The chain joins TRBV19 to TRBJ2-2; D is perhaps TRBD1 (6 bases). CDR3 protein: CASSMGRGLSGELFF. DNA for the CDR3: TGTGCCAGTAGTATGGGCAGGGGCCTTTCGGGGGAGCTGTTTTTT.